Listed below are T cell receptor beta chains from one sample, sequenced in a study of CD8+CD57+ T cells in acquired aplastic anemia. MiXCR, run by TCRdb on the reads, gives a single entry per CDR3 protein. Among 250,000 to 350,000 distinct CDR3 sequences, 56% were seen once, and the ten largest hold roughly 1.2%. The specimen was sorted CD4+, CD8+, or CD8+CD57+ T cells (not recorded which) from PBMCs. These TCRs come from a human donor with aplastic anemia. CDR3s include the opening cysteine and the closing phenylalanine or tryptophan. Fields, in order: D gene, clone size, CDR3 length, V gene, J gene, CDR3 protein, CDR3 DNA. D genes are given only for firm matches. Clone size is given for some rows only: seen once, a few or many times, or a class if the clone is expanded.

d_call: TRBD1; clone_size: NA; cdr3_length: 15; v_call: TRBV3-1; j_call: TRBJ2-1; cdr3_aa: CASSPGTGGGSEQFF; cdr3_nt: TGTGCCAGCAGCCCCGGGACAGGGGGAGGATCTGAGCAGTTCTTC
d_call: TRBD2; clone_size: NA; cdr3_length: 15; v_call: TRBV14; j_call: TRBJ2-3; cdr3_aa: CASSQPPGGTDTQYF; cdr3_nt: TGTGCCAGCAGCCAACCCCCGGGGGGGACGGATACGCAGTACTTT
d_call: TRBD1; clone_size: once; cdr3_length: 15; v_call: TRBV7-8; j_call: TRBJ2-7; cdr3_aa: CASSLEAGGMNGQYF; cdr3_nt: TGTGCCAGCAGCTTAGAAGCAGGGGGCATGAACGGGCAGTACTTC
d_call: NA; clone_size: NA; cdr3_length: 13; v_call: TRBV14; j_call: TRBJ1-1; cdr3_aa: CASSQDMGRWAFF; cdr3_nt: TGTGCCAGCAGCCAAGATATGGGGCGATGGGCTTTCTTT
d_call: NA; clone_size: few; cdr3_length: 13; v_call: TRBV7-7; j_call: TRBJ2-5; cdr3_aa: CASSSDRQETQYF; cdr3_nt: TGTGCCAGCAGTTCGGACAGACAAGAGACCCAGTACTTC
d_call: NA; clone_size: NA; cdr3_length: 14; v_call: TRBV19; j_call: TRBJ2-1; cdr3_aa: CASSIVRVNNEQFF; cdr3_nt: TGTGCCAGTAGTATAGTCCGAGTCAACAATGAGCAGTTCTTC
d_call: TRBD1; clone_size: many; cdr3_length: 16; v_call: TRBV5-1; j_call: TRBJ1-6; cdr3_aa: CASSLGTGDGNSPLHF; cdr3_nt: TGCGCCAGCAGCTTGGGGACAGGGGACGGTAATTCACCCCTCCACTTT
d_call: NA; clone_size: NA; cdr3_length: 13; v_call: TRBV15; j_call: TRBJ2-1; cdr3_aa: CATSRDSDNEQFF; cdr3_nt: TGTGCCACCAGCAGAGATAGTGACAATGAGCAGTTCTTC
d_call: NA; clone_size: NA; cdr3_length: 13; v_call: TRBV7-8; j_call: TRBJ2-2; cdr3_aa: CASSLIGAGELFF; cdr3_nt: TGTGCCAGCAGCTTAATAGGGGCCGGGGAGCTGTTTTTT
d_call: NA; clone_size: many; cdr3_length: 17; v_call: TRBV6-5; j_call: TRBJ2-7; cdr3_aa: CASSYSSLNFGSYEQYF; cdr3_nt: TGTGCCAGCAGTTACTCGTCTCTGAACTTCGGCTCCTACGAGCAGTACTTC
d_call: TRBD1; clone_size: NA; cdr3_length: 17; v_call: TRBV6-1; j_call: TRBJ1-5; cdr3_aa: CASSYPADRDGHQPQHF; cdr3_nt: TGTGCCAGCAGTTACCCGGCGGACAGGGACGGTCATCAGCCCCAGCATTTT
d_call: TRBD1; clone_size: NA; cdr3_length: 17; v_call: TRBV7-9; j_call: TRBJ1-2; cdr3_aa: CASSLRDRGQLNYGYTF; cdr3_nt: TGTGCCAGCAGCTTAAGGGACAGGGGGCAGCTCAACTATGGCTACACCTTC
d_call: TRBD2; clone_size: few; cdr3_length: 11; v_call: TRBV29-1; j_call: TRBJ2-7; cdr3_aa: CSITSGYEQYF; cdr3_nt: TGCAGCATCACTAGCGGCTACGAGCAGTACTTC
d_call: TRBD1; clone_size: NA; cdr3_length: 13; v_call: TRBV5-1; j_call: TRBJ1-1; cdr3_aa: CASSLGDRGMAFF; cdr3_nt: TGCGCCAGCAGCTTGGGGGACAGGGGGATGGCTTTCTTT
d_call: NA; clone_size: NA; cdr3_length: 14; v_call: TRBV7-9; j_call: TRBJ2-7; cdr3_aa: CASSFGDGPYEQYF; cdr3_nt: TGTGCCAGCAGCTTCGGGGACGGGCCCTACGAGCAGTACTTC
d_call: NA; clone_size: NA; cdr3_length: 15; v_call: TRBV7-8; j_call: TRBJ2-7; cdr3_aa: CASSETVGQIYEQYF; cdr3_nt: TGTGCCAGCAGCGAAACCGTCGGACAGATATACGAGCAGTACTTC
d_call: TRBD2; clone_size: NA; cdr3_length: 12; v_call: TRBV20-1; j_call: TRBJ2-5; cdr3_aa: CSARTSGGHQYF; cdr3_nt: TGCAGTGCTAGGACTAGCGGGGGCCACCAGTACTTC
d_call: TRBD1; clone_size: NA; cdr3_length: 13; v_call: TRBV19; j_call: TRBJ2-3; cdr3_aa: CASRTGATDTQYF; cdr3_nt: TGTGCCAGTAGAACAGGGGCGACAGATACGCAGTATTTT
d_call: TRBD2; clone_size: NA; cdr3_length: 16; v_call: TRBV7-2; j_call: TRBJ2-3; cdr3_aa: CASSLSGMTSTDTQYF; cdr3_nt: TGTGCCAGCAGCTTAAGCGGGATGACTAGCACAGATACGCAGTATTTT
d_call: TRBD1; clone_size: few; cdr3_length: 14; v_call: TRBV20-1; j_call: TRBJ1-5; cdr3_aa: CSAKGAGVDQPQHF; cdr3_nt: TGCAGTGCTAAGGGGGCAGGAGTGGATCAGCCCCAGCATTTT
d_call: NA; clone_size: many; cdr3_length: 12; v_call: TRBV12-3/TRBV12-4; j_call: TRBJ1-6; cdr3_aa: CASSLVGSPLHF; cdr3_nt: TGTGCCAGCAGTTTAGTAGGTTCACCCCTCCACTTT
d_call: NA; clone_size: NA; cdr3_length: 14; v_call: TRBV27; j_call: TRBJ1-1; cdr3_aa: CASSLGRVNTEAFF; cdr3_nt: TGTGCCAGCAGTTTAGGCAGGGTAAACACTGAAGCTTTCTTT
d_call: NA; clone_size: NA; cdr3_length: 13; v_call: TRBV19; j_call: TRBJ1-2; cdr3_aa: CASQRERGYGYTF; cdr3_nt: TGTGCCAGTCAACGGGAGAGGGGCTATGGCTACACCTTC
d_call: NA; clone_size: many; cdr3_length: 14; v_call: TRBV5-1; j_call: TRBJ2-7; cdr3_aa: CASSSAEGLYEQYF; cdr3_nt: TGCGCCAGCAGCTCGGCAGAAGGACTCTACGAGCAGTACTTC
d_call: NA; clone_size: NA; cdr3_length: 15; v_call: TRBV7-8; j_call: TRBJ2-3; cdr3_aa: CASSPRGQGTDTQYF; cdr3_nt: TGTGCCAGCAGCCCCCGGGGTCAGGGCACAGATACGCAGTATTTT
d_call: TRBD2; clone_size: NA; cdr3_length: 15; v_call: TRBV24-1; j_call: TRBJ2-3; cdr3_aa: CATSDEAGGADTQYF; cdr3_nt: TGTGCCACCAGTGATGAGGCGGGAGGGGCAGATACGCAGTATTTT
d_call: NA; clone_size: few; cdr3_length: 14; v_call: TRBV24-1; j_call: TRBJ2-7; cdr3_aa: CATSEGSDSYEQYF; cdr3_nt: TGTGCCACCAGTGAGGGAAGCGACTCCTACGAGCAGTACTTC
d_call: TRBD1; clone_size: NA; cdr3_length: 15; v_call: TRBV10-3; j_call: TRBJ2-7; cdr3_aa: CAISELGTETYEQYF; cdr3_nt: TGTGCCATCAGTGAACTAGGGACAGAGACATACGAGCAGTACTTC
d_call: NA; clone_size: NA; cdr3_length: 12; v_call: TRBV7-9; j_call: TRBJ2-1; cdr3_aa: CASSSQNAEQFF; cdr3_nt: TGTGCCAGCAGCTCTCAGAATGCTGAGCAGTTCTTC
d_call: NA; clone_size: NA; cdr3_length: 16; v_call: TRBV4-2; j_call: TRBJ2-2; cdr3_aa: CASSQDRDLNTGELFF; cdr3_nt: TGTGCCAGCAGCCAAGACCGGGACCTTAACACCGGGGAGCTGTTTTTT